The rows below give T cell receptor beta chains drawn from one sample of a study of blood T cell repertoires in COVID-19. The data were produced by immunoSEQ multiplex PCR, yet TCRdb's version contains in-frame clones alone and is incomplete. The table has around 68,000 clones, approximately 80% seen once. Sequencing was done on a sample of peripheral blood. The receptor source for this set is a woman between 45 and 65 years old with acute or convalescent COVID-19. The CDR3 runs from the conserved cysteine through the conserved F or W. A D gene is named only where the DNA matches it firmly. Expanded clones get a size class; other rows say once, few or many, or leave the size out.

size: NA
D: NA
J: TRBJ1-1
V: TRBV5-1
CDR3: CASSNTGQVTEAFF
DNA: TGCGCCAGCAGCAATACAGGGCAGGTTACTGAAGCTTTCTTT

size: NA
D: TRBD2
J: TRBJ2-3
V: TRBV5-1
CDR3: CASSPGLAGVDTQYF
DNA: TGCGCCAGCAGCCCGGGACTAGCGGGGGTAGATACGCAGTATTTT

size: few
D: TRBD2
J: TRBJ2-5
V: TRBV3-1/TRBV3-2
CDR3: CASSRLPTSGGPKGTQYF
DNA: TGTGCCAGCAGCCGCCTTCCTACTAGCGGGGGCCCTAAAGGGACCCAGTACTTC

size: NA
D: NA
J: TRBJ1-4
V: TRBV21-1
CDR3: CASSWGASGAVCRATNEKLFF
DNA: TGTGCCAGCAGCTGGGGCGCGTCAGGGGCAGTGTGTCGGGCAACTAATGAAAAACTGTTTTTT

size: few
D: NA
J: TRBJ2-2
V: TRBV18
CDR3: CASSLRDTGELFF
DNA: TGTGCCAGCTCACTCAGGGATACCGGGGAGCTGTTTTTT

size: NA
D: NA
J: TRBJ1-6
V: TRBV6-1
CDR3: CASSYTDSASPLHF
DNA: TGTGCCAGCAGTTATACCGACAGTGCTTCACCCCTCCACTTT

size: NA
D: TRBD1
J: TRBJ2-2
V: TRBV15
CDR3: CATSRGRGWEPGELFF
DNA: TGTGCCACCAGCAGGGGCAGGGGGTGGGAACCCGGGGAGCTGTTTTTT

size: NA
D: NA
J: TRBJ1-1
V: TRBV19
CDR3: CASRLTGWNTEAFF
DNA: TGTGCCAGTAGGCTAACAGGGTGGAACACTGAAGCTTTCTTT

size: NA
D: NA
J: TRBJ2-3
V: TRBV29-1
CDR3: CSVEERANSGPQYF
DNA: TGCAGCGTTGAAGAGAGGGCCAACTCCGGTCCGCAGTATTTT

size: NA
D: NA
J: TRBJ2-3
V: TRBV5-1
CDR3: CASSLDQSDTQYF
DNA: TGCGCCAGCAGCTTGGACCAGTCAGATACGCAGTATTTT

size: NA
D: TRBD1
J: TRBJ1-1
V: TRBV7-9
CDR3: CASSSDRGRRGAEAFF
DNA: TGTGCCAGCAGCTCTGACAGGGGGCGACGTGGCGCTGAAGCTTTCTTT

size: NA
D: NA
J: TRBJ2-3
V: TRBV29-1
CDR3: CSVETRFTDTQYF
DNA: TGCAGCGTTGAAACGAGGTTCACAGATACGCAGTATTTT

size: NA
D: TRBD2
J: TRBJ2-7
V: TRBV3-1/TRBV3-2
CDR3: CASSASGLAGAYEQYF
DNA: TGTGCCAGCAGCGCCTCGGGACTAGCGGGTGCCTACGAGCAGTACTTC

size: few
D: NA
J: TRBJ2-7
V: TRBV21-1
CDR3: CASSQMARIHLYEQYF
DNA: TGTGCCAGCAGTCAAATGGCCAGAATCCACCTCTACGAGCAGTACTTC

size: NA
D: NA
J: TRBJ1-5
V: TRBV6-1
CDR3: CASSEVIWGAQPQHF
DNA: TGTGCCAGCAGTGAAGTTATATGGGGAGCTCAGCCCCAGCATTTT

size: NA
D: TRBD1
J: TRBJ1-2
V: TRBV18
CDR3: CASSLTGVDYGYTF
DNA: TGTGCCAGCTCACTTACAGGGGTGGACTATGGCTACACCTTC

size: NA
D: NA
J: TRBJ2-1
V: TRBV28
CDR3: CASSPRTATFYNEQFF
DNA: TGTGCCAGCAGTCCCCGGACTGCCACATTCTACAATGAGCAGTTCTTC

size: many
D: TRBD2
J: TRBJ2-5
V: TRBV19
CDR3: CASSTFGGGRETQYF
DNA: TGTGCCAGTAGTACATTCGGGGGGGGCCGGGAGACCCAGTACTTC

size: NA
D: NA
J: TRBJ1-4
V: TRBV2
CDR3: CASMEAGDNEKLFF
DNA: TGTGCCAGCATGGAGGCGGGGGACAATGAAAAACTGTTTTTT

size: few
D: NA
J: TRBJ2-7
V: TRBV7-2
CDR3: CASSLERDGEQYF
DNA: TGTGCCAGCAGCTTAGAGCGCGATGGTGAGCAGTACTTC

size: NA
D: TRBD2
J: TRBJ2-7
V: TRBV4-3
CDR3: CASSQDQGTSGKGVGEQYF
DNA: TGCGCCAGCAGCCAAGACCAGGGGACTAGCGGTAAAGGAGTAGGCGAGCAGTACTTC

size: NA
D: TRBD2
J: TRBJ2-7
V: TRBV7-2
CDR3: CASSPNRGGASYEQYF
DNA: TGTGCCAGCAGCCCCAATCGGGGGGGCGCTTCATACGAGCAGTACTTC

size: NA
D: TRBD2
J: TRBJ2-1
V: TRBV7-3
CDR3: CASSLSAGGLNEQFF
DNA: TGTGCCAGCAGCTTAAGCGCGGGAGGGCTCAATGAGCAGTTCTTC

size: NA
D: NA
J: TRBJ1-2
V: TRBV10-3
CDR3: CAISESNRPQRNGYTF
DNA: TGTGCCATCAGTGAGTCGAACCGGCCCCAGAGGAATGGCTACACCTTC

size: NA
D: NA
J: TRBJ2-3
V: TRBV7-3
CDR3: CASSWAGRDTQYF
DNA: TGTGCCAGCAGCTGGGCAGGGCGGGATACGCAGTATTTT

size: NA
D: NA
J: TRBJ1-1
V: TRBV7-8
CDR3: CASSEDIAATEAFF
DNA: TGTGCCAGCAGCGAGGACATCGCTGCCACTGAAGCTTTCTTT

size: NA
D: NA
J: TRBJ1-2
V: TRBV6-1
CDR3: CASSETVSNYGYTF
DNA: TGTGCCAGCAGTGAAACGGTATCTAACTATGGCTATACCTTC

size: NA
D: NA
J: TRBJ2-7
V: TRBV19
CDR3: CATENRDKAYEQYF
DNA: TGTGCCACCGAAAACCGGGACAAGGCCTACGAGCAGTACTTC

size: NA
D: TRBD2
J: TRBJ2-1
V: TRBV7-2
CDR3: CASSIRLAGFHNEQFF
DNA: TGTGCCAGCAGCATTAGACTAGCGGGGTTCCACAATGAGCAGTTCTTC

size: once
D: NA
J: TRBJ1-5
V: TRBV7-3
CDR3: CASSTGNNQPQHF
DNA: TGTGCCAGCAGCACCGGGAATAATCAGCCCCAGCATTTT

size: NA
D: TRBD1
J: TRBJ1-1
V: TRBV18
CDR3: CASSPQGEPEAFF
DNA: TGTGCCAGCTCACCCCAGGGGGAGCCTGAAGCTTTCTTT

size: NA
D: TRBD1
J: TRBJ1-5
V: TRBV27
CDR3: CASSPLPGTGRLGNQPQHF
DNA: TGTGCCAGCAGTCCTCTCCCCGGGACAGGGCGATTGGGCAATCAGCCCCAGCATTTT

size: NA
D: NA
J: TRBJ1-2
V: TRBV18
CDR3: CASTQAGNYGYTF
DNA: TGTGCCAGCACTCAGGCAGGGAACTATGGCTACACCTTC

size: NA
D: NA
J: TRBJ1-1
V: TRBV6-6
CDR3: CASSGGNQNTEAFF
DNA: TGTGCCAGCAGTGGCGGGAACCAAAACACTGAAGCTTTCTTT

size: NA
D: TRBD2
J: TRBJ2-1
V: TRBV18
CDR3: CASSPRTSGANEQFF
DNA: TGTGCCAGCTCACCGAGGACTAGCGGGGCCAATGAGCAGTTCTTC

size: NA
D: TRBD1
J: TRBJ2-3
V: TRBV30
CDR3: CAWRGGQGVTDTQYF
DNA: TGTGCCTGGAGAGGAGGACAGGGAGTAACAGATACGCAGTATTTT

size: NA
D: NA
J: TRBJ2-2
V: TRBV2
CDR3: CASSESGGGELFF
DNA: TGTGCCAGCAGTGAATCAGGTGGCGGGGAGCTGTTTTTT

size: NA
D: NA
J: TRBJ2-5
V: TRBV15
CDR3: CATSRDRQEKKETQYF
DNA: TGTGCCACCAGCAGAGATCGACAGGAGAAAAAAGAGACCCAGTACTTC

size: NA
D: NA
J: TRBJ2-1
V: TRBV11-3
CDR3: CASSSLRQGEQFF
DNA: TGTGCCAGCAGCTCCCTTAGGCAGGGCGAGCAGTTCTTC

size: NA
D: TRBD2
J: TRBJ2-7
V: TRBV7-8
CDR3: CASSLATSGVVEQYF
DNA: TGTGCCAGCAGCTTAGCGACTAGCGGGGTCGTGGAGCAGTACTTC

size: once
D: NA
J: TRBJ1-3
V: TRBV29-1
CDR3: CSVEFASGNTIYF
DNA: TGCAGCGTTGAATTCGCGTCTGGAAACACCATATATTTT

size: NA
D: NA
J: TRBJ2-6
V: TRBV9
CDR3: CASSFGLRGGEETGANVLTF
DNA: TGTGCCAGCAGCTTCGGACTCCGCGGGGGCGAGGAAACTGGGGCCAACGTCCTGACTTTC

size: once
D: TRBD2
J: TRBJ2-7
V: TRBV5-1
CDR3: CASSLGNSGTYEQYF
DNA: TGCGCCAGCAGCTTGGGTAATAGCGGGACCTACGAGCAGTACTTC

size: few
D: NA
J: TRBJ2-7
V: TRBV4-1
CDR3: CASSQVGAGYEQYF
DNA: TGCGCCAGCAGCCAAGTGGGAGCGGGTTATGAGCAGTACTTC

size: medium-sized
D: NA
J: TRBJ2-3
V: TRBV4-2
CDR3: CASSQVVSDTQYF
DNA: TGTGCCAGCAGCCAAGTCGTATCGGATACGCAGTATTTT

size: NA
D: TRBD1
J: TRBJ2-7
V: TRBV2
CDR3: CASSEPPGQRIAYEQYF
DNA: TGTGCCAGCAGTGAACCACCGGGACAGAGAATAGCCTACGAGCAGTACTTC

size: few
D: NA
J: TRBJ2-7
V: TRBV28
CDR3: CASSFRAYEQYF
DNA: TGTGCCAGCAGCTTTCGGGCCTACGAGCAGTACTTC

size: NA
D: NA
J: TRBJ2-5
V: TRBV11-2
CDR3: CASSSTGWSQETQYF
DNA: TGTGCCAGCAGCTCCACCGGGTGGAGCCAAGAGACCCAGTACTTC

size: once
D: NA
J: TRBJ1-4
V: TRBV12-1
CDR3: CASSLQTEHEKLFF
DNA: TGTGCCAGCAGCCTACAGACCGAGCATGAAAAACTGTTTTTT

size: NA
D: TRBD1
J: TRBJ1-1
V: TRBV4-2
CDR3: CASSLRTGMDTEAFF
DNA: TGTGCCAGCAGCCTCAGGACAGGGATGGACACTGAAGCTTTCTTT

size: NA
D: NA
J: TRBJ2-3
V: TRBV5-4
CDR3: CASSFGTPGSTDTQYF
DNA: TGTGCCAGCAGCTTCGGGACTCCAGGGTCCACAGATACGCAGTATTTT

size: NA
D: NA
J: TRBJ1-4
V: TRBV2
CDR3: CASSEGGSNEKLFF
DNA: TGTGCCAGCAGTGAGGGGGGATCTAATGAAAAACTGTTTTTT